Listed below are T cell receptor beta chains from one sample, sequenced in a study of blood T cell repertoires in COVID-19. TCRdb's table, derived via immunoSEQ multiplex PCR, lists solely in-frame clones and lacks some. The sample lists about 240,000 clones, more than 75% occurring once. The sample taken for sequencing was peripheral blood. The receptor source for this set is a woman in her 70s with active or convalescent COVID-19. Both conserved end residues are part of each CDR3. The D gene is left open where the match is weak.

V,length,D,CDR3
TRBV5-4,16,TRBD1,CASSYPMGTGNYEQYF
TRBV4-1,16,TRBD1,CASSQWDRARNSPLHF
TRBV19,12,TRBD1,CASRDRNQPQHF
TRBV24-1,14,.,CATSLGQSNQPQHF
TRBV29-1,12,TRBD1,CSVGQGSHGYTF
TRBV11-3,16,.,CASSLGDSLSGNTIYF
TRBV7-2,16,.,CASSLALGGGYEKLFF
TRBV27,14,TRBD1,CASSIVKGAQEQYF
TRBV10-1,14,TRBD1,CASRRDRSYNEQFF
TRBV12-5,19,TRBD1,CASGLVTQSLGQENEKLFF
TRBV9,12,.,CASSEQGHGYTF
TRBV7-9,15,TRBD1,CASSLGSGGEVGYTF
TRBV29-1,14,.,CSVGGLSTNEKLFF
TRBV7-2,12,.,CASSLNRDEQYF
TRBV5-1,15,.,CASSLEPGGQETQYF
TRBV6-5,13,.,CACKTLSGSPLHF
TRBV9,13,.,CASSVRQYNEQFF
TRBV20-1,15,.,CSASSAGYIYNEQFF